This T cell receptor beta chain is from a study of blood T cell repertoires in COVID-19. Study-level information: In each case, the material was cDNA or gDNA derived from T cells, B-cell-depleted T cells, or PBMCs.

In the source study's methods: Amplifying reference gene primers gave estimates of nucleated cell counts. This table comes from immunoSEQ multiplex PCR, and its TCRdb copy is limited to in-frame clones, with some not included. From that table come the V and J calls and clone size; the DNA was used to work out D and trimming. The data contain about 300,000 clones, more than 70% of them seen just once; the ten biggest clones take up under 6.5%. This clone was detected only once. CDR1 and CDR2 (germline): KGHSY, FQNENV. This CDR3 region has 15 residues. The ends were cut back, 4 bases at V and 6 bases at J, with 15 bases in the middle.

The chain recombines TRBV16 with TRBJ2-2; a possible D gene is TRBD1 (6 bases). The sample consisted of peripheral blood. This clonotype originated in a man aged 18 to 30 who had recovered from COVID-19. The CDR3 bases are TGTGCCAGCAGCCTAACACAGGGCGAGGCCGGGGAGCTGTTTTTT. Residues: CASSLTQGEAGELFF.